A selection of T cell receptor beta chains follows, all from one sample in a study of vaccination and CD4 T cells after COVID-19. What these receptors recognize is not known. TCRdb itself ran the PCR reads through MiXCR, one entry per CDR3 protein. The sample gives under 30,000 distinct CDR3 sequences, about 35% of which show up once; about 3.2% is in the top ten. Source: CD4+ T cells from blood, cultured in vitro, taken about 7 months after SARS-CoV-2 vaccination. Receptors originate from a human donor who had recovered from COVID-19. The CDR3 runs from the conserved cysteine through the conserved F or W. A D gene is named only where the DNA matches it firmly. Only some rows state a clone size, as once, few, many or a class for expanded clones.

TRBV6-5	few	TRBJ2-7	.	TGTGCCAGCAGTTACAAAACCAGCCGAAGCTCCTACGAGCAGTACTTC	CASSYKTSRSSYEQYF
TRBV6-5	.	TRBJ2-7	TRBD1	TGTGCCAGCAGTTACTCGGACAGGTCCTACGAGCAGTACTTC	CASSYSDRSYEQYF
TRBV18	.	TRBJ2-1	TRBD2	TGTGCCAGCTCACCCGGGAGGCAGAGGCAGTTCTTC	CASSPGRQRQFF
TRBV7-2	once	TRBJ1-2	.	TGTGCCAGCAGCTACAAGACATGGACTCACTATGGCTACACCTTC	CASSYKTWTHYGYTF
TRBV20-1	few	TRBJ1-6	TRBD1	TGCAGTGCCAACCATCGGGACAGTTGGAATTCACCCCTCCACTTT	CSANHRDSWNSPLHF
TRBV6-1	.	TRBJ1-2	.	TGTGCCAGCAGGCGCGATAGGGTGAATGGCTACACCTTC	CASRRDRVNGYTF
TRBV7-2	.	TRBJ2-7	TRBD2	TGTGCCAGCAGCTCATTAGGACTAGCGGTTGAGCAGTACTTC	CASSSLGLAVEQYF
TRBV25-1	.	TRBJ1-2	TRBD1	TGTGCCAGCAGTGGCTCCCCGGGACAGCCCCGAGGAGGCTACACCTTC	CASSGSPGQPRGGYTF
TRBV19	.	TRBJ2-1	.	TGTGCCAGTAGTGCCTTCAATGAGCAGTTCTTC	CASSAFNEQFF
TRBV19	.	TRBJ1-1	TRBD1	TGTGCCAGTAGTAAGAGGGACAGATTGAACACTGAAGCTTTCTTT	CASSKRDRLNTEAFF
TRBV20-1	.	TRBJ2-7	.	TGCAGTGCTAGATACCAACTAGGGACAACATCCTACGAGCAGTACTTC	CSARYQLGTTSYEQYF
TRBV7-9	.	TRBJ2-2	.	TGTGCCAGCAGCTCCCTTGGGACCGGGGAGCTGTTTTTT	CASSSLGTGELFF
TRBV7-8	few	TRBJ2-5	TRBD2	TGTGCCAGCAGCAGAACCGGGACTAGAGAAGAGACCCAGTACTTC	CASSRTGTREETQYF
TRBV20-1	few	TRBJ2-3	.	TGCAGTGCGCCTGTTACTAGGGAAGATACGCAGTATTTT	CSAPVTREDTQYF
TRBV10-1	.	TRBJ1-2	.	TGCGCCAGCAGGGGCCTTGGCTACACCTTC	CASRGLGYTF
TRBV2	.	TRBJ2-5	.	TGTGCCAGCAGTGACCAGATGGCCCAGTACTTC	CASSDQMAQYF
TRBV2	.	TRBJ2-7	TRBD1	TGTGCCAGCAACGAAGGGGTCAGGGGGCTCTACGAGCAGTACTTC	CASNEGVRGLYEQYF
TRBV2	.	TRBJ1-6	TRBD1	TGTGCCAGCAGGAAACAGGGGGATAATTCACCCCTCCACTTT	CASRKQGDNSPLHF
TRBV15	.	TRBJ1-5	.	TGTGCCACCAGCAGAGATCATGGGGGGAGCAATCAGCCCCAGCATTTT	CATSRDHGGSNQPQHF
TRBV20-1	.	TRBJ2-5	TRBD2	TGCAGTGCTAGAGTCCCTAGCGGGAGCTTCCAAGAGACCCAGTACTTC	CSARVPSGSFQETQYF
TRBV12-3/TRBV12-4	.	TRBJ1-1	.	TGTGCCAGCAGTTTCGGGACCCGGAACACTGAAGCTTTCTTT	CASSFGTRNTEAFF
TRBV30	.	TRBJ1-5	.	TGTGCCTGGAACCAGGGTCAGAGTAATCAGCCCCAGCATTTT	CAWNQGQSNQPQHF
TRBV5-4	few	TRBJ2-5	.	TGTGCCAGCACCAACCGAGGCGAAGAGACCCAGTACTTC	CASTNRGEETQYF
TRBV11-1	.	TRBJ2-1	.	TGTGCCAGCAGCTCGGCCAGGCTAGTCAATGAGCAGTTCTTC	CASSSARLVNEQFF
TRBV20-1	few	TRBJ1-2	.	TGCAGTGCTAGACAGATCCAGGGTTACGGCTACACCTTC	CSARQIQGYGYTF
TRBV25-1	.	TRBJ1-6	.	TGTGCCAGCAAGCGGGCGGAGAATTCACCCCTCCACTTT	CASKRAENSPLHF
TRBV30	.	TRBJ1-6	TRBD1	TGTGCCTGGAGTAGGAGTACAGGGGGCAATTCACCCCTCCACTTT	CAWSRSTGGNSPLHF
TRBV5-1	.	TRBJ1-2	.	TGCGCCAGCAGGGAGGCAACAGCGAATGGCTACACCTTC	CASREATANGYTF